These T cell receptor beta chains were read from a single sample in a study of graft-versus-host responses after intestinal transplantation. Their antigens remain unidentified. Using immunoSEQ multiplex PCR, the repertoire was profiled, and TCRdb retains in-frame clones only, with some absent. Of fewer than 85,000 clones in the sample, just under 95% were seen once. The sample was unstimulated CD8+ T cells sorted from spleen or lymph node cells, taken before intestinal transplant. The source of these receptors is a human donor who received an intestinal transplant. Both conserved end residues are part of each CDR3. Each record gives: D gene, J gene, V gene, clone size, CDR3 protein, CDR3 DNA. D genes are given only for firm matches. Size is omitted from some rows. Given values are once, few, many or a class for expanded clones.

.	TRBJ1-1	TRBV5-6	.	CASSLFWGNTEAFF	TGTGCCAGCAGCTTGTTTTGGGGGAACACTGAAGCTTTCTTT
.	TRBJ2-1	TRBV10-1	.	CASSESSSKDEQFF	TGCGCCAGCAGTGAGTCCTCCTCTAAGGATGAGCAGTTCTTC
.	TRBJ2-2	TRBV11-2	.	CASSLVHITGELFF	TGTGCCAGCAGCTTAGTTCATATCACCGGGGAGCTGTTTTTT
TRBD2	TRBJ2-2	TRBV6-5	.	CASSLAGVGTGELFF	TGTGCCAGCAGTTTAGCGGGAGTGGGTACCGGGGAGCTGTTTTTT
TRBD2	TRBJ2-2	TRBV6-4	.	CASSDSSGRHTGELFF	TGTGCCAGCAGTGACTCTAGCGGGAGGCACACCGGGGAGCTGTTTTTT
TRBD2	TRBJ2-3	TRBV28	.	CASSFLTSGVLTDTQYF	TGTGCCAGCAGTTTTCTCACTAGCGGGGTCCTCACAGATACACAGTATTTT
.	TRBJ2-7	TRBV6-1	.	CASQPSASYEQYF	TGTGCCAGCCAGCCTAGCGCTTCCTACGAGCAGTACTTC
.	TRBJ1-4	TRBV11-2	once	CASSQSQGIPTNEKLFF	TGTGCCAGCAGCCAGAGCCAGGGGATACCAACTAATGAAAAACTGTTTTTT
.	TRBJ2-1	TRBV28	few	CASSQDPRNEQFF	TGTGCCAGCAGTCAAGACCCTAGGAATGAGCAGTTCTTC
TRBD2	TRBJ2-1	TRBV27	.	CASSFIPGGNNEQFF	TGTGCCAGCAGTTTTATCCCGGGGGGAAACAATGAGCAGTTCTTC
.	TRBJ2-7	TRBV19	.	CASSGGHEQYF	TGTGCCAGCTCGGGGGGCCACGAGCAGTACTTC
.	TRBJ2-1	TRBV6-6	once	CASSNGAVGEQFF	TGTGCCAGCAGTAACGGAGCAGTCGGTGAGCAGTTCTTC
.	TRBJ2-1	TRBV27	.	CASRPLGPSSYNEQFF	TGTGCCAGCAGACCACTAGGGCCTAGCTCCTACAATGAGCAGTTCTTC
TRBD1	TRBJ2-7	TRBV15	.	CATSGPGTVPYEQYF	TGTGCCACCAGCGGACCCGGGACAGTTCCCTACGAGCAGTACTTC
.	TRBJ1-1	TRBV4-1	.	CASSRADSDTEAFF	TGCGCCAGCAGCCGAGCGGACAGCGACACTGAAGCTTTCTTT
.	TRBJ2-1	TRBV6-1	.	CASSPDNEQFF	TGTGCCAGCAGTCCCGACAATGAGCAGTTCTTC
TRBD1	TRBJ1-4	TRBV7-9	.	CASSLVAGTGSEKLFF	TGTGCCAGCAGCTTAGTCGCCGGGACAGGGAGTGAAAAGCTGTTTTTT
.	TRBJ1-2	TRBV11-2	.	CASSLAVTMTDYGYTF	TGTGCCAGCAGCTTGGCAGTAACGATGACTGACTATGGCTACACCTTC
TRBD2	TRBJ2-7	TRBV15	.	CATSRVSGAADYEQYF	TGTGCCACCAGCAGAGTAAGCGGGGCCGCGGACTACGAGCAGTACTTC
.	TRBJ2-5	TRBV28	.	CASSPKWQGRWETQYF	TGTGCCAGCAGTCCCAAGTGGCAGGGGAGGTGGGAGACCCAGTACTTC
TRBD2	TRBJ2-1	TRBV18	.	CASSPPLSGRDEQFF	TGTGCCAGCTCACCACCCCTTAGCGGGAGGGATGAGCAGTTCTTC
.	TRBJ2-1	TRBV29-1	.	CSVPPGAGGEQFF	TGCAGCGTTCCTCCAGGGGCAGGTGGTGAGCAGTTCTTC
TRBD2	TRBJ2-1	TRBV6-6	.	CASSYSVGTSDDEQFF	TGTGCCAGCAGTTATAGTGTCGGGACTAGCGACGATGAGCAGTTCTTC
.	TRBJ1-1	TRBV11-2	.	CASSLDSDGWATEAFF	TGTGCCAGCAGCTTGGACTCGGACGGGTGGGCCACTGAAGCTTTCTTT
.	TRBJ2-2	TRBV13	.	CASSGTGELFF	TGTGCCAGCAGCGGGACCGGGGAGCTGTTTTTT
.	TRBJ2-7	TRBV4-3	.	CASSQDENGPYEQYF	TGCGCCAGCAGCCAAGATGAGAACGGGCCCTACGAGCAGTACTTC
TRBD1	TRBJ1-2	TRBV10-2	.	CASSSTGTGAEGYTF	TGCGCCAGCAGTTCTACCGGGACAGGGGCCGAGGGCTACACCTTC
.	TRBJ2-7	TRBV6-5	.	CASSYSLGGEQYF	TGTGCCAGCAGTTACTCCTTAGGCGGCGAGCAGTACTTC
.	TRBJ2-1	TRBV27	once	CASSFHNEQFF	TGTGCCAGCAGTTTCCACAATGAGCAGTTCTTC
.	TRBJ2-3	TRBV4-2	.	CASSQVSGRTDTQYF	TGTGCCAGCAGCCAAGTTTCGGGCCGCACAGATACGCAGTATTTT
TRBD2	TRBJ2-7	TRBV4-1	.	CASSLYPGTSGIEYEQYF	TGCGCCAGCAGCCTCTACCCCGGGACTAGCGGGATAGAGTACGAGCAGTACTTC
.	TRBJ2-7	TRBV18	.	CASSPVTGNYEQYF	TGTGCCAGCTCACCGGTGACTGGGAACTACGAGCAGTACTTC
.	TRBJ1-5	TRBV28	.	CASDPPGDNQPQHF	TGTGCCAGCGACCCCCCAGGGGACAATCAGCCCCAGCATTTT
.	TRBJ2-7	TRBV28	.	CASSPSGRPYEQYF	TGTGCCAGCAGCCCCTCGGGACGGCCCTACGAGCAGTACTTC
TRBD1	TRBJ2-1	TRBV7-8	.	CASSHPGTGASPSYNEQFF	TGTGCCAGCAGCCACCCCGGGACAGGGGCCTCCCCCTCCTACAATGAGCAGTTCTTC
.	TRBJ2-3	TRBV27	.	CASSLSSQVSPDTQYF	TGTGCCAGCAGTTTATCGAGTCAAGTTTCCCCAGATACGCAGTATTTT
.	TRBJ2-3	TRBV14	.	CASSQEWTDTQYF	TGTGCCAGCAGCCAAGAATGGACAGATACGCAGTATTTT
.	TRBJ2-1	TRBV7-3	.	CASSFDPYNEQFF	TGTGCCAGCAGCTTCGACCCTTACAATGAGCAGTTCTTC
TRBD1	TRBJ1-1	TRBV7-6	.	CASSLAGTANTEAFF	TGTGCCAGCAGCCTTGCCGGGACAGCGAACACTGAAGCTTTCTTT
.	TRBJ1-5	TRBV2	.	CASVGVDSNQPQHF	TGTGCCAGCGTTGGCGTTGATAGCAATCAGCCCCAGCATTTT
.	TRBJ2-1	TRBV7-9	once	CASSRDFSVYEQFF	TGTGCCAGCAGCCGGGACTTTAGCGTCTATGAGCAGTTCTTC
TRBD2	TRBJ2-5	TRBV5-1	.	CASSLGLAGEETQYF	TGCGCCAGCAGCTTGGGACTAGCGGGGGAAGAGACCCAGTACTTC
.	TRBJ2-3	TRBV9	.	CASSSRGQGGTDTQYF	TGTGCCAGCAGCTCGAGAGGACAAGGGGGTACAGATACGCAGTATTTT
TRBD1	TRBJ1-6	TRBV4-2	.	CASSNKPFPGQDNSPLHF	TGTGCCAGCAGCAACAAGCCATTTCCGGGACAGGACAATTCACCCCTCCACTTT
TRBD1	TRBJ1-3	TRBV5-1	.	CASSLGTGQSSSGNTIYF	TGCGCCAGCAGCTTGGGGACAGGGCAATCGAGCTCTGGAAACACCATATATTTT
.	TRBJ2-3	TRBV27	.	CASSSGWGTDTQYF	TGTGCCAGCAGCTCAGGGTGGGGCACAGATACGCAGTATTTT
.	TRBJ2-2	TRBV9	.	CASSARGGELFF	TGTGCCAGCAGCGCCCGCGGCGGGGAGCTGTTTTTT
TRBD2	TRBJ2-5	TRBV5-1	.	CASSGLAGRETQYF	TGCGCCAGTTCGGGACTAGCGGGACGGGAGACCCAGTACTTC
.	TRBJ2-5	TRBV9	.	CASSVVAEETQYF	TGTGCCAGCAGCGTAGTAGCCGAAGAGACCCAGTACTTC
TRBD1	TRBJ2-7	TRBV7-9	once	CASRSGQGIGGQYF	TGTGCCAGCCGATCGGGACAGGGCATTGGCGGGCAGTACTTC
.	TRBJ2-7	TRBV5-6	.	CASSSGQWYEQYF	TGTGCCAGCAGCTCGGGACAATGGTACGAGCAGTACTTC
TRBD2	TRBJ2-1	TRBV27	once	CASSLGTSVYNEQFF	TGTGCCAGCAGTTTGGGGACTAGCGTTTACAATGAGCAGTTCTTC
.	TRBJ2-5	TRBV6-5	.	CASSPRGSQETQYF	TGTGCCAGCAGTCCCAGGGGCAGCCAAGAGACCCAGTACTTC